Listed below are T cell receptor beta chains from one sample, sequenced in a study of control samples from healthy donors and cancer patients. The assay was immunoSEQ multiplex PCR, and TCRdb's table has in-frame clones only and misses some. The sample records some 120,000 clones, around 89% being singletons. Input material: PBMCs. These receptors came from a woman aged 45-65 years with colorectal cancer. The CDR3 runs from the conserved cysteine through the conserved F or W. The D gene is left open where the match is weak. Where a row states a size, it is once, few, many or the class of an expanded clone; other rows omit it.

>TRBJ2-1|NA|NA|13|TRBV5-1
CASSLVAGDEQFF
TGCGCCAGCAGCTTGGTTGCAGGGGATGAGCAGTTCTTC
>TRBJ2-1|NA|NA|15|TRBV5-1
CASSLTSGPYNEQFF
TGCGCCAGCAGCTTGACGTCGGGGCCTTACAATGAGCAGTTCTTC
>TRBJ2-4|NA|TRBD2|20|TRBV6-1
CASSDPTGLGYGVAKNIQYF
TGTGCCAGCAGTGACCCCACGGGACTAGGATATGGGGTAGCCAAAAACATTCAGTACTTC
>TRBJ1-4|NA|NA|14|TRBV2
CASSNAGPNEKLFF
TGTGCCAGCAGTAACGCAGGGCCTAATGAAAAACTGTTTTTT
>TRBJ2-2|NA|NA|13|TRBV9
CASSAMDTGELFF
TGTGCCAGCAGCGCTATGGACACCGGGGAGCTGTTTTTT
>TRBJ2-1|NA|TRBD2|16|TRBV6-2/TRBV6-3
CASSSTSGRAYNEQFF
TGTGCCAGCAGTTCCACTAGCGGGAGGGCCTACAATGAGCAGTTCTTC
>TRBJ1-4|NA|NA|15|TRBV19
CASTGIGTPDEKLFF
TGTGCCAGTACTGGAATCGGGACACCCGATGAAAAACTGTTTTTT
>TRBJ2-5|NA|TRBD2|14|TRBV9
CASSGTSGRETQYF
TGTGCCAGCAGCGGGACTAGCGGGAGAGAGACCCAGTACTTC
>TRBJ2-3|NA|NA|14|TRBV24-1
CATSERGREDTQYF
TGTGCCACCAGTGAGCGGGGCCGGGAAGATACGCAGTATTTT
>TRBJ2-7|once|NA|13|TRBV7-8
CASSLGQGTWQYF
TGTGCCAGCAGCTTAGGTCAGGGGACGTGGCAGTACTTC
>TRBJ2-3|NA|TRBD1|17|TRBV28
CASSFGRWGTGTDTQYF
TGTGCCAGCAGTTTCGGTCGCTGGGGGACAGGCACAGATACGCAGTATTTT
>TRBJ1-5|once|NA|14|TRBV9
CASSVGGGNQPQHF
TGTGCCAGCAGCGTGGGCGGGGGCAATCAGCCCCAGCATTTT